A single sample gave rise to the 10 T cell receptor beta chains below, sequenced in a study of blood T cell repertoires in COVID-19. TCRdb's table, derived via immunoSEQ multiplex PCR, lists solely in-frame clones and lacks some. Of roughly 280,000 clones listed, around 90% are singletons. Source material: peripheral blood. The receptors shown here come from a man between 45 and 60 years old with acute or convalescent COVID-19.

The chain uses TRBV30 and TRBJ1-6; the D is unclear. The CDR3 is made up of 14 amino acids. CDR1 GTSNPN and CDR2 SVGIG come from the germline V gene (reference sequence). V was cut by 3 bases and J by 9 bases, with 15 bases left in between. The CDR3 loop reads CAWSKGRASSPLHF. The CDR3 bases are TGTGCCTGGAGCAAAGGTAGAGCGTCTTCACCCCTCCACTTT.

In DNA form, the CDR3 reads TGTGCCAGTAGTATTGGGACAGGTGGGGAGCAGTTCTTC. It specifies CASSIGTGGEQFF. The rearrangement links TRBV19 to TRBJ2-1, with 8 bases lining up with TRBD1. Germline trimming cut 3 bases from V and 10 bases from J; bases unmatched to any gene: 5. This CDR3 contains 13 residues. Per germline, CDR1 LNHDA and CDR2 SQIVND (reference sequence).

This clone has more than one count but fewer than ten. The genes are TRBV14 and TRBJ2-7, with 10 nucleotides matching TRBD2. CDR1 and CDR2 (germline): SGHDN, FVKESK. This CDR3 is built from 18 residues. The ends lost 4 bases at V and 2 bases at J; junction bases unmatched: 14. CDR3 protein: CASSRAIGLAGEAYEQYF. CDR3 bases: TGTGCCAGCAGCCGGGCCATAGGGCTAGCGGGGGAGGCCTACGAGCAGTACTTC.

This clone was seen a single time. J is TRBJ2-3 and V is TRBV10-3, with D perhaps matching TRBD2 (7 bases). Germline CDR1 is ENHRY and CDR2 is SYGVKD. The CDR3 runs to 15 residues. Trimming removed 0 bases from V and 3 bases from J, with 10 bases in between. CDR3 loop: CAISESRGGTDTQYF. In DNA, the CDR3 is TGTGCCATCAGTGAGTCGAGGGGGGGGACAGATACGCAGTATTTT.

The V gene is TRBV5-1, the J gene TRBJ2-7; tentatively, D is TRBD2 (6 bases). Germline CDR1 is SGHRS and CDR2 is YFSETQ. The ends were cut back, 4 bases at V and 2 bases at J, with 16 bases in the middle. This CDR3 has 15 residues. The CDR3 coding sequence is TGCGCCAGCAGCCCCCGGGGGTTAGGCACCTACGAGCAGTACTTC. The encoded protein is CASSPRGLGTYEQYF.

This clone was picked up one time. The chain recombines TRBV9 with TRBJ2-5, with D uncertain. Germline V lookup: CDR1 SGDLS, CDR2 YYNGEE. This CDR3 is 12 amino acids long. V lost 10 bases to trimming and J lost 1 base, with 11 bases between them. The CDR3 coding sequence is TGTGCCCGATTCAGGTTCCAAGAGACCCAGTACTTC. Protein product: CARFRFQETQYF.

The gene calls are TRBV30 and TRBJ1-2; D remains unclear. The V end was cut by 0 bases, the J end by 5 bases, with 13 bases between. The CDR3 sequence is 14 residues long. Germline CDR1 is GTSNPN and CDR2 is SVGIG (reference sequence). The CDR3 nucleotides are TGTGCCTGGAGTGTAGGGCCCGGGAGGTATGGCTACACCTTC. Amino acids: CAWSVGPGRYGYTF.

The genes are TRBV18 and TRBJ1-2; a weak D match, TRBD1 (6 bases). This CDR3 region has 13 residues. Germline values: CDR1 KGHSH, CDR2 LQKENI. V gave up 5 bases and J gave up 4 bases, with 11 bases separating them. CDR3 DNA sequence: TGTGCCAGCTCAGCCGACAGGAGCTATGGCTACACCTTC. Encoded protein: CASSADRSYGYTF.

The CDR3 protein is CAWSREQTEAFF. The CDR3 DNA is TGTGCCTGGAGTAGGGAGCAAACTGAAGCTTTCTTT. The V gene is TRBV30, the J gene TRBJ1-1; D gene uncertain. This CDR3 is built from 12 residues. V lost 2 bases, J lost 5 bases, and 9 bases lay in between. Per germline, CDR1 GTSNPN and CDR2 SVGIG (reference sequence). The full variable domain, with the rest looked up from reference TRBV30 and TRBJ1-1, is SQTIHQWPATLVQPVGSPLSLECTVEGTSNPNLYWYRQAAGRGLQLLFYSVGIGQISSEVPQNLSASRPQDRQFILSSKKLLLSDSGFYLCAWSREQTEAFFGQGTRLTVV.

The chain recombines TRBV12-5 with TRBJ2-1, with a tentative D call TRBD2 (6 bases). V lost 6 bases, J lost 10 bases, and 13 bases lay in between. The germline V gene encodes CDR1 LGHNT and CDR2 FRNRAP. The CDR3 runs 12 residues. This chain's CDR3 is CASGVGGYEQFF. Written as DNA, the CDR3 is TGTGCTAGTGGGGTTGGGGGGTACGAGCAGTTCTTC.